These T cell receptor beta chains were read from a single sample in a study of blood T cell repertoires in COVID-19. The table came from immunoSEQ multiplex PCR; TCRdb's copy has only in-frame clones and leaves some out. The table includes about half a million clones, 89% detected once. Input material: peripheral blood. These receptors originate from a man younger than 30 with COVID-19, enrolled during active disease. Each CDR3 is given with its conserved first and last residue. Fields, in order: V gene, clone size, D gene, J gene, CDR3 protein, CDR3 DNA. D genes are given only for firm matches. Only some rows state a clone size, as once, few, many or a class for expanded clones.

v_call: TRBV10-3
clone_size: -
d_call: -
j_call: TRBJ1-4
cdr3_aa: CATNDGLVSEKLFF
cdr3_nt: TGTGCCACCAACGACGGACTCGTCTCTGAAAAACTGTTTTTT

v_call: TRBV6-4
clone_size: -
d_call: -
j_call: TRBJ1-2
cdr3_aa: CASSEGAIGDSSSYGYTF
cdr3_nt: TGTGCCAGCAGTGAAGGTGCGATCGGAGACAGTAGTTCTTATGGCTACACCTTC

v_call: TRBV21-1
clone_size: -
d_call: -
j_call: TRBJ1-2
cdr3_aa: CASSSRDRGRGGYTF
cdr3_nt: TGTGCCAGCAGCAGCCGGGACAGGGGAAGAGGTGGCTACACCTTC

v_call: TRBV9
clone_size: few
d_call: -
j_call: TRBJ2-2
cdr3_aa: CASSVPDSTGELFF
cdr3_nt: TGTGCCAGCAGCGTACCTGACAGCACCGGGGAGCTGTTTTTT

v_call: TRBV7-6
clone_size: -
d_call: TRBD2
j_call: TRBJ2-1
cdr3_aa: CASSFLAGRNEQFF
cdr3_nt: TGTGCCAGCAGCTTCCTAGCGGGGCGCAATGAGCAGTTCTTC

v_call: TRBV12-3/TRBV12-4
clone_size: -
d_call: TRBD2
j_call: TRBJ2-3
cdr3_aa: CATRQRGTDTQYF
cdr3_nt: TGTGCCACCCGGCAGCGGGGTACAGATACGCAGTATTTT

v_call: TRBV7-6
clone_size: -
d_call: TRBD1
j_call: TRBJ1-3
cdr3_aa: CASSRDRGWGNTIYF
cdr3_nt: TGTGCCAGCAGCCGTGACAGGGGGTGGGGAAACACCATATATTTT

v_call: TRBV19
clone_size: -
d_call: TRBD2
j_call: TRBJ2-3
cdr3_aa: CASRSLAGRTDTQYF
cdr3_nt: TGTGCCAGTAGGTCGCTAGCGGGACGCACAGATACGCAGTATTTT

v_call: TRBV7-9
clone_size: -
d_call: -
j_call: TRBJ1-3
cdr3_aa: CASSLTGISGNTIYF
cdr3_nt: TGTGCCAGCAGCTTGACAGGAATCTCTGGAAACACCATATATTTT

v_call: TRBV12-5
clone_size: -
d_call: -
j_call: TRBJ2-1
cdr3_aa: CASGLGARTSYEQFF
cdr3_nt: TGTGCTAGTGGTTTGGGGGCGCGGACTTCATATGAGCAGTTCTTC

v_call: TRBV13
clone_size: once
d_call: TRBD1
j_call: TRBJ2-7
cdr3_aa: CASSLGQGAYEQYF
cdr3_nt: TGTGCCAGCAGCTTAGGACAGGGGGCCTACGAGCAGTACTTC

v_call: TRBV6-5
clone_size: -
d_call: TRBD1
j_call: TRBJ2-7
cdr3_aa: CASRGIGTGVYEQYF
cdr3_nt: TGTGCCAGCAGGGGTATCGGGACAGGAGTCTACGAGCAGTACTTC

v_call: TRBV6-1
clone_size: -
d_call: -
j_call: TRBJ1-5
cdr3_aa: CASSGTAEPTSQPQHF
cdr3_nt: TGTGCCAGCAGTGGGACAGCGGAACCAACTAGTCAGCCCCAGCATTTT

v_call: TRBV10-2
clone_size: -
d_call: TRBD1
j_call: TRBJ1-5
cdr3_aa: CASTGQGSQPQHF
cdr3_nt: TGCGCCAGCACAGGACAGGGAAGTCAGCCCCAGCATTTT

v_call: TRBV25-1
clone_size: few
d_call: TRBD1
j_call: TRBJ1-2
cdr3_aa: CASSEPGTGKGYTF
cdr3_nt: TGTGCCAGCAGTGAACCTGGGACAGGGAAAGGCTACACCTTC

v_call: TRBV12-5
clone_size: -
d_call: TRBD1
j_call: TRBJ1-5
cdr3_aa: CASGSTVYGTDNNQPQHF
cdr3_nt: TGTGCTAGTGGTTCCACCGTGTACGGGACAGATAACAATCAGCCCCAGCATTTT

v_call: TRBV7-6
clone_size: once
d_call: TRBD1
j_call: TRBJ1-3
cdr3_aa: CASSPRDRGLGNTIYF
cdr3_nt: TGTGCCAGCAGCCCCCGGGACAGGGGGCTTGGAAACACCATATATTTT

v_call: TRBV23-1
clone_size: -
d_call: -
j_call: TRBJ1-1
cdr3_aa: CASSPSREALMRTEAFF
cdr3_nt: TGCGCCAGCAGTCCCTCCCGGGAGGCCCTCATGAGGACTGAAGCTTTCTTT

v_call: TRBV9
clone_size: -
d_call: -
j_call: TRBJ2-1
cdr3_aa: CASSVRDYNEQFF
cdr3_nt: TGTGCCAGCAGCGTCCGGGACTACAATGAGCAGTTCTTC

v_call: TRBV7-3
clone_size: -
d_call: -
j_call: TRBJ1-1
cdr3_aa: CASSPTRGNTEAFF
cdr3_nt: TGTGCCAGCAGCCCAACCAGGGGGAACACTGAAGCTTTCTTT

v_call: TRBV6-5
clone_size: -
d_call: TRBD2
j_call: TRBJ2-1
cdr3_aa: CASRPSGGDEQFF
cdr3_nt: TGTGCCAGCAGACCTAGCGGGGGGGATGAGCAGTTCTTC

v_call: TRBV2
clone_size: -
d_call: -
j_call: TRBJ2-1
cdr3_aa: CASSKDSYNEQFF
cdr3_nt: TGTGCCAGCAGTAAGGACAGCTACAATGAGCAGTTCTTC

v_call: TRBV24-1
clone_size: -
d_call: TRBD2
j_call: TRBJ2-7
cdr3_aa: CATSDPPGTSQPEQYF
cdr3_nt: TGTGCCACCAGTGACCCTCCCGGGACTAGCCAGCCCGAGCAGTACTTC